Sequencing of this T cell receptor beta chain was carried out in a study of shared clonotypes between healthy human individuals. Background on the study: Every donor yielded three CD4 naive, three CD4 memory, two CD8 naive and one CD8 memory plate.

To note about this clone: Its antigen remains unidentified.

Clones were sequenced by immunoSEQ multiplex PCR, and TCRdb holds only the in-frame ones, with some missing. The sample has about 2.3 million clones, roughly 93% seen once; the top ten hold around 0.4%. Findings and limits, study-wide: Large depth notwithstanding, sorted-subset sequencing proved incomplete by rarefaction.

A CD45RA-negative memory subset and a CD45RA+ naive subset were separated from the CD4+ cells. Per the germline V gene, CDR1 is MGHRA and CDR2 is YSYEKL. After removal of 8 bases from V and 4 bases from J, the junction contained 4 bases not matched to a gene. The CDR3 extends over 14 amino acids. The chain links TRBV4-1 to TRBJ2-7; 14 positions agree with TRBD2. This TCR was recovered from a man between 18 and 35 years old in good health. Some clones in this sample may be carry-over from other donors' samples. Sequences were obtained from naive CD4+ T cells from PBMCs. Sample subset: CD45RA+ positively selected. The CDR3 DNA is TGCGCCAGCGCCAGGACTAGCGGGAGGTACGAGCAGTACTTC. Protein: CASARTSGRYEQYF.